The 22 T cell receptor beta chains below come from one sample, sequenced in a study of control samples from healthy donors and cancer patients. Clones were read by immunoSEQ multiplex PCR, and TCRdb kept only the in-frame ones, dropping some. The profile shows some 200,000 clones, roughly 91% of them singletons. Specimen: blood. These receptors were obtained from a man younger than 35 in good health.

The chain uses TRBV9 and TRBJ2-7; D is undetermined. Trimming took 0 bases from V and 0 from J, leaving 7 bases between them. This CDR3 region has 14 residues. CDR1 and CDR2 (germline): SGDLS, YYNGEE. The CDR3 DNA is TGTGCCAGCAGCGTAGGCAGGAGCTCCTACGAGCAGTACTTC. It yields the protein CASSVGRSSYEQYF.

J is TRBJ1-4 and V is TRBV5-8; weak D call: TRBD1 (5 bases). This CDR3 comprises 16 residues. Trimming cost V 4 bases and J 3 bases, with 16 bases left between them. From germline, CDR1 is SGHTS and CDR2 YDEGEE. The CDR3: CASSRVQDWSNEKLFF. For the CDR3, the DNA is TGTGCCAGCAGCCGGGTACAGGACTGGTCTAATGAAAAACTGTTTTTT.

V and J are TRBV2 and TRBJ2-3, with 9 positions matching TRBD2. This CDR3 is built from 15 residues. Germline CDR1 and CDR2: SNHLY and FYNNEI. Unmatched junction bases numbered 9, after V lost 8 bases and J lost 3 bases. The CDR3, as DNA: TGTGCCAGCGGTGGCGGGGGGGATGGGACAGATACGCAGTATTTT. Translation: CASGGGGDGTDTQYF.

The chain has TRBV29-1 and TRBJ1-2; no clear D gene. The CDR3 loop spans 11 amino acids. The ends were cut back, 7 bases at V and 8 bases at J, with 14 bases in the middle. Per germline, CDR1 SQVTM and CDR2 ANQGSEA. The DNA of the CDR3 is TGCAGCGCCGCCTCGGGATACGGCTACACCTTC. This translates into CSAASGYGYTF. Looking up the rest from reference TRBV29-1 and TRBJ1-2 gives the full variable domain: SAVISQKPSRDICQRGTSLTIQCQVDSQVTMMFWYRQQPGQSLTLIATANQGSEATYESGFVIDKFPISRPNLTFSTLTVSNMSPEDSSIYLCSAASGYGYTFGSGTRLTVV.

The CDR3 DNA follows: TGTGCCTGGAGTGTACAGATAGGGGGGGCGGACGGCTACACCTTC. It is translated as CAWSVQIGGADGYTF. The V call is TRBV30, the J call TRBJ1-2; maybe TRBD1 (6 bases). Germline CDR1 reads GTSNPN; CDR2 reads SVGIG (reference sequence). Trimming removed 0 bases at V and 8 bases at J, with 19 bases between. There are 15 residues in the CDR3.

This chain joins TRBV2 and TRBJ2-7; a weak D match, TRBD2 (5 bases). Germline V gene data show CDR1 as SNHLY and CDR2 as FYNNEI. The CDR3 extends over 14 amino acids. V was shortened by 5 bases and J by 1 base, with 12 bases between the two germline ends. CDR3 sequence reads: CASSPTRDSYEQYF. The DNA of the CDR3 is TGTGCCAGCAGTCCGACCCGGGATTCCTACGAGCAGTACTTC. Using reference TRBV2 and TRBJ2-7 for the parts outside the CDR3, the full variable domain is EPEVTQTPSHQVTQMGQEVILRCVPISNHLYFYWYRQILGQKVEFLVSFYNNEISEKSEIFDDQFSVERPDGSNFTLKIRSTKLEDSAMYFCASSPTRDSYEQYFGPGTRLTVT.

The chain carries TRBV4-1 and TRBJ2-1, with D possibly matching TRBD1 (6 bases). The CDR3 extends over 13 amino acids. The germline V gene has CDR1 MGHRA and CDR2 YSYEKL. Trimming pared 4 bases from V and 10 bases from J, leaving 14 bases between. The chain's CDR3 is CASSPLRGTEQFF. In nucleotides, the CDR3 is TGCGCCAGCAGCCCCCTTCGTGGGACAGAGCAGTTCTTC.

The J gene is TRBJ1-2, the V gene TRBV30; D unresolved. The germline CDR1 and CDR2 sequences are GTSNPN and SVGIG (reference sequence). The CDR3 spans 14 residues. With 0 bases removed from V and 4 bases from J, the gap between germline ends came to 12 bases. The CDR3 region has the DNA TGTGCCTGGAGTGTGCTACAGAGAAGCTATGGCTACACCTTC. Protein product: CAWSVLQRSYGYTF.

The gene calls are TRBV3-1 (or the pseudogene TRBV3-2) and TRBJ1-2, with 8 bases fitting TRBD1. The J segment lost 5 bases and the V segment lost 4 bases, leaving 6 bases of the junction unmatched. This CDR3 region has 14 residues. Germline-derived CDR1 and CDR2 are LGHDT and YNNKEL (reference sequence). This chain's CDR3 is CASSLGTGDYGYTF. The CDR3 coding sequence is TGTGCCAGCAGCCTCGGGACAGGAGATTATGGCTACACCTTC.

This clone has a count of ten or more. This rearrangement joins TRBV18 to TRBJ1-5; D gene uncertain. Trimming removed 2 bases from V and 7 bases from J, with 9 bases in between. The CDR3 has 13 residues. The germline CDR1 and CDR2 sequences are KGHSH and LQKENI. The CDR3 DNA follows: TGTGCCAGCTCACCAAATCTGCAGCAGCCCCAGCATTTT. It specifies CASSPNLQQPQHF. Supplemented by reference TRBV18 and TRBJ1-5, the full variable domain reads NAGVMQNPRHLVRRRGQEARLRCSPMKGHSHVYWYRQLPEEGLKFMVYLQKENIIDESGMPKERFSAEFPKEGPSILRIQQVVRGDSAAYFCASSPNLQQPQHFGDGTRLSIL.

The count of this clone is one. V usage is TRBV5-1 and J usage is TRBJ2-5; tentatively, D is TRBD1 or TRBD2 (6 bases each). From germline, CDR1 is SGHRS and CDR2 YFSETQ. The CDR3 runs 15 residues. V shed 4 bases and J shed 1 base, with 14 bases lying between them. The CDR3 region has the DNA TGCGCCAGCAGCCCGAGTGGGGGGCTCCAAGAGACCCAGTACTTC. Translation: CASSPSGGLQETQYF.

V usage is TRBV5-1 and J usage is TRBJ2-3; D uncertain. V lost 2 bases, J lost 1 base, and 8 bases lay in between. In germline, CDR1 is SGHRS, CDR2 YFSETQ. CDR3 size: 14 residues. The CDR3 DNA reads TGCGCCAGCAGCTTAAGGCAACGCACAGATACGCAGTATTTT. The encoded protein is CASSLRQRTDTQYF.

This chain connects TRBV14 to TRBJ1-2; no firm D call. V was pared by 4 bases and J by 4 bases, with 7 bases between. This CDR3 has 12 amino acids. Germline V gives CDR1 SGHDN, CDR2 FVKESK. The CDR3 region is CASSPGIYGYTF. The CDR3 DNA sequence: TGTGCCAGCAGCCCGGGGATCTATGGCTACACCTTC.

The gene calls are TRBV5-1 and TRBJ1-1, with TRBD1 as a possible D gene (5 bases). This CDR3 region has 14 residues. Germline V gene lookup returns CDR1 SGHRS and CDR2 YFSETQ. Trimming pared 6 bases from V and 5 bases from J, leaving 17 bases between. CDR3 DNA sequence: TGCGCCAGCACGCGGGTGAACTGGGGGACTGAAGCTTTCTTT. Protein: CASTRVNWGTEAFF. The complete variable domain, with remaining parts taken from reference TRBV5-1 and TRBJ1-1, reads KAGVTQTPRYLIKTRGQQVTLSCSPISGHRSVSWYQQTPGQGLQFLFEYFSETQRNKGNFPGRFSGRQFSNSRSEMNVSTLELGDSALYLCASTRVNWGTEAFFGQGTRLTVV.

The chain links TRBV7-3 to TRBJ1-2; perhaps TRBD1 as D (5 bases). Looked up from germline, CDR1 is SGHTA and CDR2 is FQGTGA. V was shortened by 3 bases and J by 4 bases, with 9 bases between the two germline ends. The CDR3 contains 13 residues. The CDR3 nucleotides are TGTGCCAGCAGCTTCAGGGACGGCTATGGCTACACCTTC. Protein: CASSFRDGYGYTF.

The CDR3 DNA reads as TGCGCCAGCAGCTCATCCCGGGGCGCTGACGGTGTAGCTTTCTTT. As protein: CASSSSRGADGVAFF. This chain connects TRBV5-1 to TRBJ1-1; D may be TRBD1 (5 bases). Germline CDR1 is SGHRS and CDR2 is YFSETQ. V shed 3 bases and J shed 10 bases, with 22 bases lying between them. This CDR3 contains 15 residues.

Notes on this clone: Distinct nucleotide sequences in the sample also encode this CDR3. The rearrangement links TRBV24-1 to TRBJ2-7; D not certain. V lost 4 bases and J lost 7, with 7 bases in between. Germline V gene sequence: CDR1 KGHDR, CDR2 SFDVKD. This CDR3 spans 11 amino acids. The chain's CDR3 is CATSEGREQYF. CDR3 nucleotides: TGTGCCACCAGTGAAGGCCGGGAGCAGTACTTC.

CDR3 loop: CASSQEQTNGYTF. CDR3 nucleotide sequence: TGTGCCAGCAGCCAGGAACAGACAAATGGCTACACCTTC. The gene calls are TRBV14 and TRBJ1-2; D gene ambiguous. The CDR3 runs to 13 residues. Germline lookup yields CDR1 SGHDN and CDR2 FVKESK. Trimming took 3 bases from V and 6 from J, leaving 11 bases between them.

This clone has only one observation. The V call is TRBV3-1 (or the pseudogene TRBV3-2), the J call TRBJ2-1, with TRBD2 matching 11 bases. The CDR3 has 16 amino acids. The junction had 5 bases not matched to a gene; V was cut back by 3 bases and J by 4 bases. CDR1 is LGHDT and CDR2 is YNNKEL in the germline V gene (reference sequence). CDR3 coding DNA: TGTGCCAGCAGCCATCCCCTAGCGGGGGGTTACAATGAGCAGTTCTTC. Protein: CASSHPLAGGYNEQFF.

V usage is TRBV6-1 and J usage is TRBJ2-4, with D perhaps TRBD1 (5 bases). V was cut by 2 bases and J by 7 bases, with 9 bases left in between. The CDR3 totals 13 residues. CDR1 and CDR2 (germline): MNHNS, SASEGT. The CDR3 loop is CASSESGINIQYF. As DNA, the CDR3 is TGTGCCAGCAGTGAATCAGGGATCAACATTCAGTACTTC.

CDR3 nucleotides: TGTGCTAGTGGTTTGAGGTTAGCGGGGGGGCCCGGGGAGCTGTTTTTT. Protein sequence: CASGLRLAGGPGELFF. The chain carries TRBV12-5 and TRBJ2-2; 11 nucleotides line up with TRBD2. The trim removed 2 bases at V and 6 bases at J, leaving 5 bases unmatched. The germline V gene has CDR1 LGHNT and CDR2 FRNRAP. This CDR3 contains 16 residues.

On this clone itself: One end of the junction is discordant with germline, which a read error may explain. The CDR3 nucleotides read TGTGCCCGCAGCCGGGGGCTAGCGGGGGCCAGGGGGGAGCTGTTTTTT. It codes for CARSRGLAGARGELFF. The V call is TRBV3-1 (or the pseudogene TRBV3-2), the J call TRBJ2-2; 10 bases fit TRBD2. The CDR3 has 16 amino acids. Looked up from germline, CDR1 is LGHDT and CDR2 is YNNKEL (reference sequence).